These 18 T cell receptor beta chains came from one sample sequenced in a study of Ad26.COV2.S vaccination and SARS-CoV-2 variants. Profiled with immunoSEQ multiplex PCR; TCRdb holds only in-frame clones, not every one. This table has approximately 300,000 clones, 85% appearing once. The treatment was: some 20 received Ad26.COV2.S at low or high dose, single or two shots; about 5 received placebo; per-sample allocation not given. Samples were taken on day 63 after the first vaccine or placebo injection. Specimen: peripheral blood, collected in a trial of Ad26.COV2.S vaccine versus placebo. The receptors originated from a person aged 18 to 59 who received the Ad26.COV2.S COVID-19 vaccine or a placebo.

In its sample, this clone was seen a few times. V is TRBV5-4 and J is TRBJ2-1; perhaps TRBD2 as D (7 bases). Trimming took 1 base from V and 7 from J, leaving 18 bases between them. The germline V gene has CDR1 SGHNT and CDR2 YYREEE (reference sequence). The CDR3 sequence is 16 residues long. The chain's CDR3 is CASSLTGAGAGNEQFF. DNA of the CDR3: TGTGCCAGCAGCTTGACCGGCGCGGGGGCGGGAAATGAGCAGTTCTTC.

The chain has TRBV7-2 and TRBJ2-7; TRBD1 is a possible D gene (5 bases). The germline CDR1 and CDR2 sequences are SGHTA and FQGNSA. Deletions cut 0 bases from V and 3 bases from J, with 12 bases between. This CDR3 spans 15 amino acids. CDR3 nucleotides: TGTGCCAGCAGCTTAGCGCAATCAGGGAACTACGAGCAGTACTTC. It codes for CASSLAQSGNYEQYF.

The chain links TRBV6-4 to TRBJ1-1, with D possibly TRBD1 on 5 matching bases. This CDR3 has 16 amino acids. Deletions cut 4 bases from V and 1 base from J, with 16 bases between. Per the germline V gene, CDR1 is MRHNA and CDR2 is SNTAGT. The CDR3 sequence: CASSVRGGSGNTEAFF. In nucleotides, the CDR3 is TGTGCCAGCAGTGTACGGGGCGGCTCGGGGAACACTGAAGCTTTCTTT.

The genes are TRBV9 and TRBJ1-5; D gene uncertain. The CDR3 extends over 14 amino acids. The V gene's germline CDR1 is SGDLS and CDR2 YYNGEE. With 0 bases removed from V and 9 bases from J, the gap between germline ends came to 13 bases. The CDR3: CASSVDGSSRPQHF. DNA for the CDR3: TGTGCCAGCAGCGTAGACGGCAGCTCTAGGCCCCAGCATTTT.

The chain links TRBV29-1 to TRBJ2-3; TRBD1 agrees at 8 bases. V shed 7 bases, J shed 1 base, and the junction held 4 bases outside the gene matches. The germline gives CDR1 SQVTM, CDR2 ANQGSEA. The CDR3 consists of 13 residues. This chain's CDR3 is CSADRGGTDTQYF. The CDR3 DNA reads TGCAGCGCTGACAGGGGAGGCACAGATACGCAGTATTTT.

The chain recombines TRBV7-2 with TRBJ2-3; the D gene is possibly TRBD1 (6 bases). Germline CDR1 is SGHTA and CDR2 is FQGNSA. This CDR3 contains 16 residues. Trimming cost V 5 bases and J 0 bases, with 15 bases left between them. CDR3 loop: CASSLTGGGSTDTQYF. The CDR3 DNA sequence: TGTGCCAGCAGCCTAACTGGGGGCGGGAGCACAGATACGCAGTATTTT.

The chain uses TRBV30 and TRBJ1-6; possible D gene TRBD1, 5 bases. With 2 bases removed from V and 8 bases from J, the gap between germline ends came to 10 bases. This CDR3 contains 13 residues. The V gene's germline CDR1 is GTSNPN and CDR2 SVGIG (reference sequence). This CDR3 is CAWSLKGYSPLHF. CDR3 DNA: TGTGCCTGGAGTCTAAAGGGGTATTCACCCCTCCACTTT.

The chain is built from TRBV5-4 and TRBJ1-2; 8 bases are a match to TRBD1. CDR1 and CDR2 (germline): SGHNT, YYREEE (reference sequence). The CDR3 length is 15 residues. V lost 0 bases, J lost 0 bases, and 1 base stayed unmatched. This chain's CDR3 is CASSLDRGTNYGYTF. For the CDR3, the DNA is TGTGCCAGCAGCTTGGACAGGGGGACTAACTATGGCTACACCTTC.

The rearrangement links TRBV27 to TRBJ1-6, with D possibly being TRBD1 (5 bases). The V gene lost 6 bases and the J gene lost 8 bases, with 11 bases spanning the gap. CDR1 is MNHEY, CDR2 SMNVEV, per germline (reference sequence). The CDR3 totals 13 residues. CDR3 bases: TGTGCCAGCAGGCGGGGGGGTGATTCACCCCTCCACTTT. This sequence encodes CASRRGGDSPLHF.

J is TRBJ2-7 and V is TRBV6-5; possible D gene TRBD2, 5 bases. Per germline, CDR1 MNHEY and CDR2 SVGAGI. This CDR3 contains 12 residues. Trimming cost V 8 bases and J 2 bases, with 10 bases left between them. In DNA form, the CDR3 reads TGTGCCAGCGGAGGACTTACCTACGAGCAGTACTTC. It is translated as CASGGLTYEQYF.

This chain links TRBV7-9 with TRBJ1-2; D gene ambiguous. V was trimmed by 5 bases and J by 0 bases, leaving 13 bases between them. The CDR3 has 15 residues. CDR1 SEHNR and CDR2 FQNEAQ come from the germline V gene (reference sequence). The CDR3 nucleotides are TGTGCCAGCAGCAAGATAATAGAGTCTAACTATGGCTACACCTTC. Translation: CASSKIIESNYGYTF.

This chain uses TRBV6-2 or TRBV6-3 with TRBJ2-2, with 13 bases lining up with TRBD2. CDR1 is MNHEY, CDR2 SVGEGT, per germline. J lost 6 bases, V lost 0 bases, and 7 bases had no gene match. This CDR3 region has 18 residues. The CDR3 DNA follows: TGTGCCAGCAGTTACTCTCTAACTAGCGGGGGGGCATCCGGGGAGCTGTTTTTT. Translation: CASSYSLTSGGASGELFF.

V usage is TRBV11-2 and J usage is TRBJ1-2, with D perhaps TRBD1 (5 bases). Germline V gives CDR1 SGHAT, CDR2 FQNNGV. Trimming stripped 3 bases from V and 3 bases from J, with 17 bases between. This CDR3 contains 16 residues. CDR3 loop: CASSLTGTDTDYGYTF. Here the CDR3 DNA reads TGTGCCAGCAGCTTGACCGGGACGGATACGGACTATGGCTACACCTTC. Using reference TRBV11-2 and TRBJ1-2 for the parts outside the CDR3, the full variable domain is EAGVAQSPRYKIIEKRQSVAFWCNPISGHATLYWYQQILGQGPKLLIQFQNNGVVDDSQLPKDRFSAERLKGVDSTLKIQPAKLEDSAVYLCASSLTGTDTDYGYTFGSGTRLTVV.

This sequence joins TRBV6-5 and TRBJ2-5, with 7 bases identical to TRBD2. After removal of 6 bases from V and 5 bases from J, the junction contained 12 bases not matched to a gene. This CDR3 contains 15 residues. Germline loops: CDR1 MNHEY, CDR2 SVGAGI. For the CDR3, the DNA is TGTGCCAGCAGGCGGACTAGTGTGGTAACTGAGACCCAGTACTTC. This gives the protein CASRRTSVVTETQYF.

Only one count was recorded for this clone. V usage is TRBV9 and J usage is TRBJ1-1; D is ambiguous. The CDR3 spans 16 residues. Germline V lookup: CDR1 SGDLS, CDR2 YYNGEE. The ends were cut back, 4 bases at V and 5 bases at J, with 21 bases in the middle. The CDR3 sequence is CASSPRGGGEWTEAFF. CDR3 nucleotide sequence: TGTGCCAGCAGCCCCCGTGGAGGTGGGGAATGGACTGAAGCTTTCTTT. Supplemented by reference TRBV9 and TRBJ1-1, the full variable domain reads DSGVTQTPKHLITATGQRVTLRCSPRSGDLSVYWYQQSLDQGLQFLIQYYNGEERAKGNILERFSAQQFPDLHSELNLSSLELGDSALYFCASSPRGGGEWTEAFFGQGTRLTVV.

The chain has TRBV28 and TRBJ1-2; 10 bases map to TRBD1. The J segment lost 8 bases and the V segment lost 1 base, leaving 13 bases of the junction unmatched. CDR1 is MDHEN and CDR2 is SYDVKM in the germline V gene. The CDR3 sequence is 17 residues long. The CDR3 protein is CASSLYGTGERKKGYTF. CDR3 in DNA: TGTGCCAGCAGTTTATACGGGACAGGGGAGAGAAAGAAAGGCTACACCTTC.

The chain uses TRBV11-2 and TRBJ1-2; possibly TRBD1 for D (6 bases). Between the trimmed V and J ends, which lost 3 bases and 7 bases, there was a span of 12 bases. The CDR3 is 13 residues long. Germline lookup yields CDR1 SGHAT and CDR2 FQNNGV. The CDR3 region is CASSLTGSGGYTF. The DNA for the CDR3 is TGTGCCAGCAGCTTGACAGGTTCGGGTGGCTACACCTTC.

V is TRBV10-3 and J is TRBJ2-5; 8 positions agree with TRBD2. V was clipped by 4 bases and J by 5 bases; unmatched bases: 12. The CDR3 runs to 16 residues. Per germline, CDR1 ENHRY and CDR2 SYGVKD. For the CDR3, the DNA is TGTGCCATCAGTGGAGCCCCCGGGGGGGATAGGGAGACCCAGTACTTC. It is translated as CAISGAPGGDRETQYF.